A selection of T cell receptor beta chains follows, all from one sample in a study of cytomegalovirus exposure and HLA in healthy donors. Produced via immunoSEQ multiplex PCR; TCRdb's table is partial and in-frame only. Found here are about 160,000 clones, around 82% of them singletons; the top ten hold roughly 1%. Source material: PBMCs. These receptors came from a young man in good health and CMV-seronegative. Both conserved end residues are part of each CDR3. The order of the fields is J gene, V gene, D gene, clone size, CDR3 DNA, CDR3 protein. A D gene is named only where the DNA matches it firmly. Clone size is given for some rows only: seen once, a few or many times, or a class if the clone is expanded.

TRBJ2-7 | TRBV5-1 | - | - | TGCGCCAGCAGCTTGGGGGCACATGAGCAGTACTTC | CASSLGAHEQYF
TRBJ2-7 | TRBV11-3 | - | few | TGTGCCAGCAGCTTAGACAGCTACGAGCAGTACTTC | CASSLDSYEQYF
TRBJ2-7 | TRBV7-9 | TRBD1 | - | TGTGCCAGCAGCTTAGCAGTCGGGACAGGAGACTACGAGCAGTACTTC | CASSLAVGTGDYEQYF
TRBJ2-2 | TRBV7-5 | - | once | TGTGCCAGAAGGCCCCCGCCCCGTACTCGGGAGCTGTTTTTT | CARRPPPRTRELFF
TRBJ2-5 | TRBV15 | TRBD2 | - | TGTGCCACCAGCATTAGGACTAGCGGATCCCAAGAGACCCAGTACTTC | CATSIRTSGSQETQYF
TRBJ2-7 | TRBV2 | - | - | TGTGCCAGCAGTCTTTACGGTTCCTACGAGCAGTACTTC | CASSLYGSYEQYF
TRBJ2-1 | TRBV6-6 | - | - | TGTGCCCTTGGGGAGCGGGTCCTTCCCAATGAGCAGTTCTTC | CALGERVLPNEQFF
TRBJ2-3 | TRBV7-3 | - | - | TGTGCCAGCAGTCCGACCCCGCGGCCCCACACAGATACGCAGTATTTT | CASSPTPRPHTDTQYF
TRBJ2-7 | TRBV2 | TRBD2 | - | TGTGCCAGCAGTGAAGGTAGAGGACTAGAGTCGTACGAGCAGTACTTC | CASSEGRGLESYEQYF
TRBJ2-2 | TRBV7-3 | TRBD2 | - | TGTGCCAGCAGCTTAACTCGGCCTGGACTAGCGGGTACCGGGGAGCTGTTTTTT | CASSLTRPGLAGTGELFF
TRBJ1-2 | TRBV29-1 | - | few | TGCAGCACGGACAGCGACTATGGCTACACCTTC | CSTDSDYGYTF
TRBJ1-6 | TRBV30 | - | - | TGTGCCTGGAGCTCCTTTCTTAGCTCCTATAATTCACCCCTCCACTTT | CAWSSFLSSYNSPLHF
TRBJ2-7 | TRBV2 | - | - | TGTGCCAGCAGTGAATGGGGGGTTAAGTCGGGCGAGCAGTACTTC | CASSEWGVKSGEQYF
TRBJ2-2 | TRBV19 | TRBD2 | - | TGTGCCAGTAGTATTTTCGGGGGGGCCACCGGGGAGCTGTTTTTT | CASSIFGGATGELFF
TRBJ2-3 | TRBV28 | TRBD2 | - | TGTGCCAGCAGTCCCCGGGGGGTTGGATCAGATACGCAGTATTTT | CASSPRGVGSDTQYF
TRBJ2-1 | TRBV7-3 | TRBD2 | - | TGTGCCAGCAGCTTACTGACTAGCGGGTACAATGAGCAGTTCTTC | CASSLLTSGYNEQFF